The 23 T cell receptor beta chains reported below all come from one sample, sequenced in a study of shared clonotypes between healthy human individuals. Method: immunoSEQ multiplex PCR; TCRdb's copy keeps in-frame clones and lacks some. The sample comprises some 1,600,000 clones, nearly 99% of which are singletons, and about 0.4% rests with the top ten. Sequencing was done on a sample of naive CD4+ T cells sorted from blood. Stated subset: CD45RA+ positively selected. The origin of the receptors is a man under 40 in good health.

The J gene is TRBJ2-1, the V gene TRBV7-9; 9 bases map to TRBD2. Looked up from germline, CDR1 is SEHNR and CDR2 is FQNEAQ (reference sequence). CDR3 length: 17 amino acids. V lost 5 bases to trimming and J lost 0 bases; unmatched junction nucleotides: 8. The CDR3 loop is CASSRDHSGGSYNEQFF. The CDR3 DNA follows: TGTGCCAGCAGCCGAGACCATAGCGGGGGCTCCTACAATGAGCAGTTCTTC.

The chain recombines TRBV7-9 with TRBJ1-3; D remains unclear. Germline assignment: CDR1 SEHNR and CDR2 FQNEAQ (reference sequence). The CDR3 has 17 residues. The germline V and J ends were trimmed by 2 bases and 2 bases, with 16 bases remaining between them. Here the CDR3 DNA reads TGTGCCAGCAGCTTATCGGACGGCGGTCTTGCTGGAAACACCATATATTTT. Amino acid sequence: CASSLSDGGLAGNTIYF.

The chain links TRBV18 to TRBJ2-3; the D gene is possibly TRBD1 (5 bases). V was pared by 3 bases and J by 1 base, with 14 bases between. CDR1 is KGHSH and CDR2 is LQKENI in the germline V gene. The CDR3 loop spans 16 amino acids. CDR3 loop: CASSPSGRLRTDTQYF. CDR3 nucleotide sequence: TGTGCCAGCTCACCGTCAGGGCGACTTCGCACAGATACGCAGTATTTT.

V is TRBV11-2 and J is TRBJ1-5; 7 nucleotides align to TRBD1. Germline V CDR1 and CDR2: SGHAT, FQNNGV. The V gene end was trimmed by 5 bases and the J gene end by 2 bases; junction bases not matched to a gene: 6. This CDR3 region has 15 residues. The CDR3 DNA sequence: TGTGCCAGCAGCCCAACCGGACAGGGCAATCAGCCCCAGCATTTT. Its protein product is CASSPTGQGNQPQHF.

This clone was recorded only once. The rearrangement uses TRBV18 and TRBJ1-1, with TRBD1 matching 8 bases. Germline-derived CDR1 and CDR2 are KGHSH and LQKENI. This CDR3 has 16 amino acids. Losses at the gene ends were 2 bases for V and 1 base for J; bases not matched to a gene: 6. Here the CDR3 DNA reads TGTGCCAGCTCACCAAGGAAGACAGGGGCGAACACTGAAGCTTTCTTT. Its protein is CASSPRKTGANTEAFF.

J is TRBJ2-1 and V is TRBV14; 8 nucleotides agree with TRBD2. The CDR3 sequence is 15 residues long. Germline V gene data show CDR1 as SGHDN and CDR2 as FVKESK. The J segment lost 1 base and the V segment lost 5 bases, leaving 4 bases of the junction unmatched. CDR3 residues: CASSAREGSYNEQFF. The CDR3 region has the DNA TGTGCCAGCAGCGCCCGGGAGGGATCCTACAATGAGCAGTTCTTC.

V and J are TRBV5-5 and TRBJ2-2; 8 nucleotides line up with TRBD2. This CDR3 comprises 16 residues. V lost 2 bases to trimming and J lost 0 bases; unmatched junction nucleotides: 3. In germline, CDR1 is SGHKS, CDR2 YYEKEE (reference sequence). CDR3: CASSFASGSNTGELFF. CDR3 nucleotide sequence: TGTGCCAGCAGCTTCGCTAGCGGGTCGAACACCGGGGAGCTGTTTTTT.

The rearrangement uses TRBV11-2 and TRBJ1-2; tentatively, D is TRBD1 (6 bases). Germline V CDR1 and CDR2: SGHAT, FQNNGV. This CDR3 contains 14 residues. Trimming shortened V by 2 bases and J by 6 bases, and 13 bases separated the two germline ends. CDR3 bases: TGTGCCAGCAGCTTAACAGGGAGACCTGATGGCTACACCTTC. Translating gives CASSLTGRPDGYTF.

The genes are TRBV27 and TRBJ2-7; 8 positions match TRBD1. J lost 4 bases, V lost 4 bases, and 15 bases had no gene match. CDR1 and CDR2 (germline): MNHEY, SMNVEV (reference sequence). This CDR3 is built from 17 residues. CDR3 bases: TGTGCCAGCAGTTCCTCCTGGGCGACAGGGGTGTTTTACGAGCAGTACTTC. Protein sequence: CASSSSWATGVFYEQYF.

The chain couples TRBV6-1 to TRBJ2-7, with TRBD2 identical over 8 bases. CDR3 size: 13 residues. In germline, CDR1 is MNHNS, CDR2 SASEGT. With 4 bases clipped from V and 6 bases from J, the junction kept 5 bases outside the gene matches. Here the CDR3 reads CASSAGLEREQYF. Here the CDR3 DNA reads TGTGCCAGCAGTGCGGGACTAGAGCGCGAGCAGTACTTC.

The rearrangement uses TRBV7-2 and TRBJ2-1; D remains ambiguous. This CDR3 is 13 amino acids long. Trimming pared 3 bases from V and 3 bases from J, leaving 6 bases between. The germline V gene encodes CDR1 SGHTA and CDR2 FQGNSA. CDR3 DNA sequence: TGTGCCAGCAGCTTCGACGGCTACAATGAGCAGTTCTTC. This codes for CASSFDGYNEQFF.

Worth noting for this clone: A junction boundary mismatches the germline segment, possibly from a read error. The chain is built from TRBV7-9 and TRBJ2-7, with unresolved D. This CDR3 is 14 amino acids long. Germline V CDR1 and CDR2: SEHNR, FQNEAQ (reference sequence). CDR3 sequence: CASTLVAESYEQYF. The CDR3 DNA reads TGTGCCAGCACCTTAGTGGCAGAGTCCTACGAGCAGTACTTC.

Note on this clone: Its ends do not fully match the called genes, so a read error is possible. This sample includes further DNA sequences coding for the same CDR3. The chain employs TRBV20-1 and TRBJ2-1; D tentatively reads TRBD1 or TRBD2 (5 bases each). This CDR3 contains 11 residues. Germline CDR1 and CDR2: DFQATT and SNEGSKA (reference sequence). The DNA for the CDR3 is TGCAGTGCGAGAGGGGTTGGGGAGCAGTTCTTC. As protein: CSARGVGEQFF.

CDR3 residues: CASSTENYGYTF. The CDR3 DNA sequence: TGCGCCAGCTCTACGGAAAACTATGGCTACACCTTC. The V gene is TRBV5-1, the J gene TRBJ1-2; the D is unclear. Per germline, CDR1 SGHRS and CDR2 YFSETQ. CDR3 length: 12 residues. Trimming left V 7 bases short and J 2 bases short, with 9 bases between.

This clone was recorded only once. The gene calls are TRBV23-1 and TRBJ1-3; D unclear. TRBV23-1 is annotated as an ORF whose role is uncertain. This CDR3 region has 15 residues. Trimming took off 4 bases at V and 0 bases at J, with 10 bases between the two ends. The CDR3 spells CASSPHSDSGNTIYF. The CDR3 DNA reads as TGCGCCAGCAGTCCGCACAGTGACTCTGGAAACACCATATATTTT.

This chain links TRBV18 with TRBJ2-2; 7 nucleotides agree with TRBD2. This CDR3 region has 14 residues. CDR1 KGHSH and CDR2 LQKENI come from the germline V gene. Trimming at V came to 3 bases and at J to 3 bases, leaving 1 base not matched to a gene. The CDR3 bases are TGTGCCAGCTCACCGGGGAGGGACACCGGGGAGCTGTTTTTT. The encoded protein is CASSPGRDTGELFF.

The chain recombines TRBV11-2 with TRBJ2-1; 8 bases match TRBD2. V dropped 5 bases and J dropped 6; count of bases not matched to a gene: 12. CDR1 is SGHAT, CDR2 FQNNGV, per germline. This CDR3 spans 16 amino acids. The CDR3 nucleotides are TGTGCCAGCAGCCAAACCGGGACTAGGCAACTCAATGAGCAGTTCTTC. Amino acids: CASSQTGTRQLNEQFF.

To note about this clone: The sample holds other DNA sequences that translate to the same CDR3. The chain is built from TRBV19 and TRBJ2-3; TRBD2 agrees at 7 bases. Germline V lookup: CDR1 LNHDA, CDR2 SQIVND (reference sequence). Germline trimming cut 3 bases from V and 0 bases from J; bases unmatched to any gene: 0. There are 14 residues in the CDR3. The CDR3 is CASSMGLSTDTQYF. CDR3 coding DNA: TGTGCCAGTAGTATGGGACTAAGCACAGATACGCAGTATTTT.

In DNA, the CDR3 is TGTGCCAGCAGCCAAGGCAGTCTCATCGGGGAGCAGTACTTC. Translation: CASSQGSLIGEQYF. The V call is TRBV14, the J call TRBJ2-7; D remains unclear. Trimming cost V 1 base and J 7 bases, with 14 bases left between them. This CDR3 contains 14 residues. Germline-derived CDR1 and CDR2 are SGHDN and FVKESK. Full variable domain (rest looked up from reference TRBV14 and TRBJ2-7): EAGVTQFPSHSVIEKGQTVTLRCDPISGHDNLYWYRRVMGKEIKFLLHFVKESKQDESGMPNNRFLAERTGGTYSTLKVQPAELEDSGVYFCASSQGSLIGEQYFGPGTRLTVT.

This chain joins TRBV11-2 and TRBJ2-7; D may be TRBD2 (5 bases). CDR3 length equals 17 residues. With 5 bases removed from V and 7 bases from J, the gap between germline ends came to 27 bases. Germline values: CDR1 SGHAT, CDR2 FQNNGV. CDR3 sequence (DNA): TGTGCCAGCAGCCGCTTTAGGACTCGCTCTCCTCTCGTGGAGCAGTACTTC. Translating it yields CASSRFRTRSPLVEQYF.

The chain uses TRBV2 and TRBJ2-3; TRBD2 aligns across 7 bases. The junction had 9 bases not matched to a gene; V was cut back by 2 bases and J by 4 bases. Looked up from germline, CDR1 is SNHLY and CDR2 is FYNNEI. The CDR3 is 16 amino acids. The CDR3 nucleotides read TGTGCCAGCAGTGAAACCGGGAGGCCCTCGGCAGATACGCAGTATTTT. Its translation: CASSETGRPSADTQYF.

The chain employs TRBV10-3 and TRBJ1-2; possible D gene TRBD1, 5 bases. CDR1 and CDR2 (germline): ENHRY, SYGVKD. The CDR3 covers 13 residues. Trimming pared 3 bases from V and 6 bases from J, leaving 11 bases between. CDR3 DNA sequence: TGTGCCATCAGTGACAGGGATTCGGATGGCTACACCTTC. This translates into CAISDRDSDGYTF.

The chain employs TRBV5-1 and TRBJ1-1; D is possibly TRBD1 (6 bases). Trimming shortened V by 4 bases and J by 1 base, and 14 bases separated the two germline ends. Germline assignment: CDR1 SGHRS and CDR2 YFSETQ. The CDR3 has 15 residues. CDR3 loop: CASSLGGRPNTEAFF. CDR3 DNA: TGCGCCAGCAGCCTGGGGGGCAGACCGAACACTGAAGCTTTCTTT.